The T cell receptor (beta chain) under discussion was sequenced for a study of blood T cells in healthy people across ages. Each of the donors had roughly 10 milliliters of peripheral blood drawn into EDTA-treated Vacutainer tubes. The extraction recovered at least 5 micrograms of total RNA per sample. This clonotype occurred a few times. Its antigen is undetermined. This sequence may be a read error, since a much larger clone differs from it by one base. Whole-study results and caveats: Fewer expanded clones and more diversity marked long-lived versus aged donors.

The authors ran a second PCR of about 7 to 11 cycles using a sample-barcoded 5' primer and a J-beta primer mix. A minimum of 2.5 million CDR3-containing paired-end reads was obtained for each sample. One entry per CDR3 protein, called by TCRdb with MiXCR from the 5' RACE reads. The table includes fewer than 800,000 distinct CDR3 sequences, about 30% detected once. The TCR was taken from a woman of 80 years or more in good health. Sequenced sample: blood.

CDR3 sequence: CASSVGRCYEQYF. As DNA, the CDR3 is TGTGCCAGCAGTGTGGGACGGTGTTACGAGCAGTACTTC. This chain links TRBV5-6 with TRBJ2-7; perhaps D is TRBD1 or TRBD2 (5 bases each). CDR3 length: 13 amino acids. CDR1 and CDR2 (germline): SGHDT, YYEEEE. Between the trimmed V and J ends, which lost 5 bases and 4 bases, there was a span of 13 bases.